The 5 T cell receptor beta chains given below trace back to one sample, sequenced in a study of blood T cell repertoires in COVID-19 (dated by TCRdb to between 2020 and 2021). Libraries were constructed by the immunoSEQ multiplex PCR assay. The source is immuneACCESS, and TCRdb retained only in-frame sequences with V and J called. Part of the clones is not carried over; for the studies checked, unresolved V genes explain less than half of this, and the remainder is unexplained. Present in this sample are roughly 250,000 clones, around nine tenths of which were seen just once. 1.9% of the sample is held by the ten biggest clonotypes. Sequenced sample: PBMCs or T cells enriched from blood (not recorded which). These receptors all stem from a woman aged 18-30 years who had recovered from COVID-19.

This clone was counted between two and nine times. The CDR3 region is CASRHRDKNEKLFF. CDR3 nucleotide sequence: TGTGCCAGCAGACACAGGGATAAGAATGAAAAACTGTTTTTT. The chain employs TRBV3-1 (or the pseudogene TRBV3-2) and TRBJ1-4; the D gene is possibly TRBD1 (6 bases). Germline V lookup: CDR1 LGHDT, CDR2 YNNKEL (reference sequence). This CDR3 region has 14 residues. The germline V and J ends were trimmed by 6 bases and 5 bases, with 13 bases remaining between them.

For the CDR3, the DNA is TGTGCCAGCAGTTTTAGAGCAGGACAGGGGGCAGTCGATGAGCAGTTCTTC. Translation gives CASSFRAGQGAVDEQFF. V usage is TRBV28 and J usage is TRBJ2-1, with 11 bases fitting TRBD1. Germline V CDR1 and CDR2: MDHEN, SYDVKM. This CDR3 has 17 amino acids. J gave up 8 bases and V 3 bases, and 12 bases lay outside the gene matches. The whole variable domain, remainder taken from reference TRBV28 and TRBJ2-1, is DVKVTQSSRYLVKRTGEKVFLECVQDMDHENMFWYRQDPGLGLRLIYFSYDVKMKEKGDIPEGYSVSREKKERFSLILESASTNQTSMYLCASSFRAGQGAVDEQFFGPGTRLTVL.

The chain links TRBV4-1 to TRBJ2-1, with D possibly being TRBD2 (5 bases). The CDR3 extends over 15 amino acids. Germline V gene lookup returns CDR1 MGHRA and CDR2 YSYEKL. The V end lost 2 bases, the J end lost 0 bases, and 8 bases lay between the germline ends. The CDR3 sequence: CASSQLGVSYNEQFF. In DNA, the CDR3 is TGCGCCAGCAGCCAACTGGGAGTCTCCTACAATGAGCAGTTCTTC.

The chain couples TRBV25-1 to TRBJ1-1, with D unresolved. The germline CDR1 and CDR2 sequences are MGHDK and SYGVNS. Trimming stripped 4 bases from V and 5 bases from J, with 8 bases between. The CDR3 is made up of 12 amino acids. CDR3 sequence reads: CASSAEWTEAFF. CDR3 DNA sequence: TGTGCCAGCAGTGCGGAGTGGACTGAAGCTTTCTTT.

The rearrangement links TRBV28 to TRBJ1-2; D is uncertain. The CDR3 has 14 residues. V was cut by 5 bases and J by 4 bases, with 14 bases left in between. Germline CDR1 MDHEN, CDR2 SYDVKM. CDR3 residues: CASSPAGNIYGYTF. In DNA form, the CDR3 reads TGTGCCAGCAGTCCCGCGGGCAACATCTATGGCTACACCTTC.